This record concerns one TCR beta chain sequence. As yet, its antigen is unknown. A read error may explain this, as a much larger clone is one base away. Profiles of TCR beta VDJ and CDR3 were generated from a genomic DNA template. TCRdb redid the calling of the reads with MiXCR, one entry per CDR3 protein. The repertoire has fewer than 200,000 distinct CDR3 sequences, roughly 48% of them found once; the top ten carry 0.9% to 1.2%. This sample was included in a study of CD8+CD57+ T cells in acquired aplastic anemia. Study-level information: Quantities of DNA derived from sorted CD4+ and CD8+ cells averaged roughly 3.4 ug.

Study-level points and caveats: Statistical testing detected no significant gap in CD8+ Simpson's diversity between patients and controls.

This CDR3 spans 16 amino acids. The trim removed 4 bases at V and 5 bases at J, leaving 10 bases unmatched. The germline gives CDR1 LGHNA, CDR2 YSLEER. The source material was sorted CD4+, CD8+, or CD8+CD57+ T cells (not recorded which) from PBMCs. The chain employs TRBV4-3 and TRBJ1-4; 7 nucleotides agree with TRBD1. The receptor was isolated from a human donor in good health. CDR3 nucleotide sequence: TGCGCCAGCAGCCCAGCAATAGGGGGCGGAAATGAAAAACTGTTTTTT. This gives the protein CASSPAIGGGNEKLFF.